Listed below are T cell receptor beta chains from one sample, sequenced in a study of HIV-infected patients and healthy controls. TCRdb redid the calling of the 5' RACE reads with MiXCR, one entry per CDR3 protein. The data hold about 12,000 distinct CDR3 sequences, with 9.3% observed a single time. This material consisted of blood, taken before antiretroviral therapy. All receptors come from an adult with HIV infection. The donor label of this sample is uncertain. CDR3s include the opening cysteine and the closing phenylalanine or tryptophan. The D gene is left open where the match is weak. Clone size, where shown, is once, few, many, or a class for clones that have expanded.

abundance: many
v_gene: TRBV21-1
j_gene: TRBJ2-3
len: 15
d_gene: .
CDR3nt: TGTGCCAGCATCCCAAGATGGGGCAGGCCAGATACGCAGTATTTT
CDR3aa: CASIPRWGRPDTQYF

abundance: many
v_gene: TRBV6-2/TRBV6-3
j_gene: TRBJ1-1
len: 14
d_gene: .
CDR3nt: TGTGCCAGCTCGATATTGGACACGCACGTCGAAGCTTTCTTT
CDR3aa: CASSILDTHVEAFF

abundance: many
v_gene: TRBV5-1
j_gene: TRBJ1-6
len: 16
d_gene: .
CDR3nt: TGCGCCAGCAATCTTGGTGACGGGTGGAGAAGTTCACCCCTCCACTTT
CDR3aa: CASNLGDGWRSSPLHF

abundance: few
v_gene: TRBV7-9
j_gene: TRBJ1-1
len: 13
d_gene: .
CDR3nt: TGTGCCAGCAGCTTAGGAACGAGCACTGAAGCTTTCTTT
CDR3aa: CASSLGTSTEAFF

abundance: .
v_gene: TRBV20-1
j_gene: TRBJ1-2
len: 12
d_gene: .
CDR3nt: TGCAGTGCTAGAGATCTCGGCTATGGCTACACCTTC
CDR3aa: CSARDLGYGYTF

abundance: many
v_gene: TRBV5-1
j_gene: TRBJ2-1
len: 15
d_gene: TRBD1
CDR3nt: TGCGCCAGCAGCTTCAGGGGGAGATCCAACGATGAGCAGTTCTTC
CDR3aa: CASSFRGRSNDEQFF

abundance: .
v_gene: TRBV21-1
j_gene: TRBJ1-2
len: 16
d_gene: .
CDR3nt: TGTGCCAGCAGCAAGGAACTTACAGGGGGCCGCGTCGGCTACACCTTC
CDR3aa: CASSKELTGGRVGYTF

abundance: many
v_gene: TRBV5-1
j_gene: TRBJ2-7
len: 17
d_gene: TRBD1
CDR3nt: TGCGCCAGCAGCTTGGCAACCGGACAGGGTGGCTCCTACGAGCAGTACTTC
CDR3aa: CASSLATGQGGSYEQYF

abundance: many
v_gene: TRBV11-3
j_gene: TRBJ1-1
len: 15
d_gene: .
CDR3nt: TGTGCCAGCAGCTTTAAAGTGGGGGAGAGGACTGAAGCTTTCTTT
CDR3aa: CASSFKVGERTEAFF

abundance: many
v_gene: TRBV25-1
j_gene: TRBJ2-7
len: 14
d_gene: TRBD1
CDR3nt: TGTGCCAGCTCAAGGACAGGGACTTTCTACGAGCAGTACTTC
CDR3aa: CASSRTGTFYEQYF

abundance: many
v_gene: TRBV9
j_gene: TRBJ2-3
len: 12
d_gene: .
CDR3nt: TGTGCCAGCAGCGAGAGCGGGGATACGCAGTATTTT
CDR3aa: CASSESGDTQYF

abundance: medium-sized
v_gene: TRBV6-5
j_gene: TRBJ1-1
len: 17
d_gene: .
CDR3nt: TGTGCCAGCAGTTACTCGGTTCCTTTGGGGATGAACACTGAAGCTTTCTTT
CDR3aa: CASSYSVPLGMNTEAFF

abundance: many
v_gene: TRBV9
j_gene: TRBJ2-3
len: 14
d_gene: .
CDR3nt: TGTGCCAGCAGGGGACCGTCGCTCACAGATACGCAGTATTTT
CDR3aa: CASRGPSLTDTQYF

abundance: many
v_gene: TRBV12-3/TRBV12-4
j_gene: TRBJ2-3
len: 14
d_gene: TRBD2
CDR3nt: TGTGCCAGCAGTACCCGGGGAGCGGGGGCGAATAGGTATTTT
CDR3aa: CASSTRGAGANRYF

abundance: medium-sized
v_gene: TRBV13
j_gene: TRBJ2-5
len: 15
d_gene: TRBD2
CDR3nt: TGTGCCAGGGTTCCCGGGACTAGAGACCAAGAGACCCAGTACTTC
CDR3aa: CARVPGTRDQETQYF

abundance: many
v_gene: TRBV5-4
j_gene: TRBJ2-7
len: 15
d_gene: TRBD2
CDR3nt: TGTGCCAGCAGCCCGCTTAGCGGGGGAACCTACGAGCAGTACTTC
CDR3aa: CASSPLSGGTYEQYF

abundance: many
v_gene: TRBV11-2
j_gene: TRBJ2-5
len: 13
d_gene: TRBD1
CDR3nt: TGTGCCAGCAGCACAGACAGGGCAGAGACCCAGTACTTC
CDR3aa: CASSTDRAETQYF

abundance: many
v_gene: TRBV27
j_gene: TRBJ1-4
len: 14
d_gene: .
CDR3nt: TGTGCCAGCAGCAGGGACGCCTATAATGAAAAACTGTTTTTT
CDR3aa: CASSRDAYNEKLFF

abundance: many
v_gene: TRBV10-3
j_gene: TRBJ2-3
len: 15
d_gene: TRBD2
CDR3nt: TGTGCCATCACTCGACTAGCGGGGGACACAGATACGCAGTATTTT
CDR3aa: CAITRLAGDTDTQYF

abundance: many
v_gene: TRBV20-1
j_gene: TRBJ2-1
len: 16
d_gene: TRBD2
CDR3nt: TGCAGTGCTAGAGATTGGCGGGGGGGGCGCTACAATGAGCAGTTCTTC
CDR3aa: CSARDWRGGRYNEQFF